This is a list of T cell receptor beta chains from one sample in a study of Ad26.COV2.S vaccination and SARS-CoV-2 variants. Repertoires were generated with immunoSEQ multiplex PCR, while TCRdb's copy carries only in-frame clones and drops some. The sample carries over 130,000 clones, roughly 89% recorded once. The specimen was peripheral blood, collected after recovery from COVID-19. These receptors were taken from a human donor who had recovered from COVID-19. Each CDR3 is given with its conserved first and last residue. Fields, in order: V gene, clone size, D gene, J gene, CDR3 length, CDR3 protein, CDR3 DNA. A D gene is named only where the DNA matches it firmly. Size values are once, few and many counts, or a class for expanded clones, and some rows have none.

v_call: TRBV21-1; clone_size: .; d_call: .; j_call: TRBJ2-7; cdr3_length: 14; cdr3_aa: CASSEGGQGWEQYF; cdr3_nt: TGTGCCAGCAGCGAAGGGGGACAGGGGTGGGAGCAGTACTTC
v_call: TRBV6-5; clone_size: .; d_call: TRBD1; j_call: TRBJ1-1; cdr3_length: 12; cdr3_aa: CASPTGTDEAFF; cdr3_nt: TGTGCCAGCCCCACCGGGACAGATGAAGCTTTCTTT
v_call: TRBV6-2/TRBV6-3; clone_size: .; d_call: TRBD2; j_call: TRBJ2-1; cdr3_length: 18; cdr3_aa: CASSYSPPVGGVYNEQFF; cdr3_nt: TGTGCCAGCAGTTACTCCCCCCCGGTCGGGGGGGTTTACAATGAGCAGTTCTTC
v_call: TRBV12-3/TRBV12-4; clone_size: few; d_call: .; j_call: TRBJ1-1; cdr3_length: 12; cdr3_aa: CASTLRANEAFF; cdr3_nt: TGTGCCAGCACCCTGAGGGCTAATGAAGCTTTCTTT
v_call: TRBV7-2; clone_size: .; d_call: TRBD1; j_call: TRBJ2-1; cdr3_length: 15; cdr3_aa: CASTSTGGPYNEQFF; cdr3_nt: TGTGCCAGCACTTCTACAGGGGGACCATACAATGAGCAGTTCTTC
v_call: TRBV3-1/TRBV3-2; clone_size: .; d_call: TRBD2; j_call: TRBJ2-5; cdr3_length: 17; cdr3_aa: CASSQSPPGLAEETQYF; cdr3_nt: TGTGCCAGCAGCCAAAGTCCCCCCGGACTAGCGGAAGAGACCCAGTACTTC
v_call: TRBV5-6; clone_size: few; d_call: .; j_call: TRBJ1-5; cdr3_length: 14; cdr3_aa: CASSLSGRYQPQHF; cdr3_nt: TGTGCCAGCAGCTTGTCGGGACGATATCAGCCCCAGCATTTT
v_call: TRBV7-6; clone_size: .; d_call: TRBD1; j_call: TRBJ2-2; cdr3_length: 20; cdr3_aa: CASSLVRPGQGARVTGELFF; cdr3_nt: TGTGCCAGCAGCTTAGTACGCCCGGGACAGGGGGCCCGTGTCACCGGGGAGCTGTTTTTT
v_call: TRBV5-1; clone_size: .; d_call: TRBD2; j_call: TRBJ2-1; cdr3_length: 20; cdr3_aa: CASSSRPTSGGPSSYNEQFF; cdr3_nt: TGCGCCAGCAGCTCCCGCCCGACTAGCGGGGGGCCGAGCTCCTACAATGAGCAGTTCTTC
v_call: TRBV2; clone_size: .; d_call: .; j_call: TRBJ1-6; cdr3_length: 14; cdr3_aa: CASSVRGYNSPLHF; cdr3_nt: TGTGCCAGCAGTGTTCGGGGTTATAATTCACCCCTCCACTTT
v_call: TRBV21-1; clone_size: .; d_call: .; j_call: TRBJ2-3; cdr3_length: 21; cdr3_aa: CASSDLLPTGGRPISTDTQYF; cdr3_nt: TGTGCCAGCAGCGATTTACTACCAACCGGGGGGAGACCAATTAGCACAGATACGCAGTATTTT
v_call: TRBV4-3; clone_size: .; d_call: .; j_call: TRBJ1-1; cdr3_length: 13; cdr3_aa: CASSQDRGTEAFF; cdr3_nt: TGCGCCAGCAGCCAAGATCGGGGGACTGAAGCTTTCTTT
v_call: TRBV3-1/TRBV3-2; clone_size: .; d_call: .; j_call: TRBJ2-1; cdr3_length: 15; cdr3_aa: CASSLKVGLYNEQFF; cdr3_nt: TGTGCCAGCAGCCTCAAAGTTGGATTGTACAATGAGCAGTTCTTC
v_call: TRBV30; clone_size: .; d_call: .; j_call: TRBJ2-3; cdr3_length: 15; cdr3_aa: CAWSVVGGGTDTQYF; cdr3_nt: TGTGCCTGGAGTGTAGTAGGGGGAGGTACAGATACGCAGTATTTT
v_call: TRBV28; clone_size: .; d_call: .; j_call: TRBJ2-1; cdr3_length: 13; cdr3_aa: CASASGPRPQQFF; cdr3_nt: TGTGCCAGCGCCTCCGGGCCGCGCCCCCAGCAGTTCTTC
v_call: TRBV5-6; clone_size: .; d_call: TRBD1; j_call: TRBJ2-7; cdr3_length: 15; cdr3_aa: CASKVLRGTGGEQYF; cdr3_nt: TGTGCCAGCAAGGTACTTCGCGGGACAGGTGGCGAGCAGTACTTC
v_call: TRBV14; clone_size: .; d_call: .; j_call: TRBJ1-6; cdr3_length: 17; cdr3_aa: CASSQDRGRVNNSPLHF; cdr3_nt: TGTGCCAGCAGCCAAGATCGCGGTCGGGTTAATAATTCACCCCTCCACTTT
v_call: TRBV3-1/TRBV3-2; clone_size: .; d_call: .; j_call: TRBJ1-3; cdr3_length: 15; cdr3_aa: CASSHRRVLESTIYF; cdr3_nt: TGTGCCAGCAGCCACCGACGGGTTTTGGAGAGCACCATATATTTT
v_call: TRBV7-2; clone_size: .; d_call: TRBD1; j_call: TRBJ1-6; cdr3_length: 15; cdr3_aa: CASSPPGQYNSPLHF; cdr3_nt: TGTGCCAGCAGTCCGCCGGGACAGTATAATTCACCCCTCCACTTT
v_call: TRBV19; clone_size: .; d_call: TRBD1; j_call: TRBJ2-7; cdr3_length: 13; cdr3_aa: CASSYGTGGEQYF; cdr3_nt: TGTGCCAGTAGTTACGGGACAGGGGGCGAGCAGTACTTC
v_call: TRBV15; clone_size: .; d_call: .; j_call: TRBJ1-2; cdr3_length: 15; cdr3_aa: CATSRDSTGGYGYTF; cdr3_nt: TGTGCCACCAGCAGAGATTCCACGGGAGGCTATGGCTACACCTTC
v_call: TRBV7-2; clone_size: .; d_call: TRBD2; j_call: TRBJ2-5; cdr3_length: 18; cdr3_aa: CASSHGTSGGRREETQYF; cdr3_nt: TGTGCCAGCAGCCACGGGACTAGCGGGGGGCGCAGAGAAGAGACCCAGTACTTC
v_call: TRBV5-6; clone_size: .; d_call: .; j_call: TRBJ1-2; cdr3_length: 14; cdr3_aa: CASSLRVGSYGYTF; cdr3_nt: TGTGCCAGCAGCTTGAGGGTGGGGAGCTATGGCTACACCTTC
v_call: TRBV27; clone_size: .; d_call: .; j_call: TRBJ1-3; cdr3_length: 15; cdr3_aa: CASRPEAGSGNTIYF; cdr3_nt: TGTGCCAGCAGGCCGGAGGCCGGCTCTGGAAACACCATATATTTT
v_call: TRBV6-6; clone_size: .; d_call: TRBD2; j_call: TRBJ2-7; cdr3_length: 12; cdr3_aa: CASTPGGIEQYF; cdr3_nt: TGTGCCAGCACACCGGGAGGGATTGAGCAGTACTTC
v_call: TRBV7-2; clone_size: .; d_call: .; j_call: TRBJ2-2; cdr3_length: 13; cdr3_aa: CASSLGGTGELFF; cdr3_nt: TGTGCCAGCAGTTTAGGGGGCACCGGGGAGCTGTTTTTT
v_call: TRBV30; clone_size: .; d_call: .; j_call: TRBJ1-2; cdr3_length: 14; cdr3_aa: CATVNRGANYGYTF; cdr3_nt: TGTGCGACAGTTAATCGGGGGGCTAACTATGGCTACACCTTC
v_call: TRBV11-2; clone_size: .; d_call: .; j_call: TRBJ1-2; cdr3_length: 15; cdr3_aa: CASRTWKDSNYGYTF; cdr3_nt: TGTGCCAGCAGGACCTGGAAGGACAGTAACTATGGCTACACCTTC
v_call: TRBV4-3; clone_size: few; d_call: .; j_call: TRBJ1-5; cdr3_length: 13; cdr3_aa: CASSQELGQPQHF; cdr3_nt: TGCGCCAGCAGCCAAGAACTAGGTCAGCCCCAGCATTTT
v_call: TRBV2; clone_size: .; d_call: .; j_call: TRBJ2-7; cdr3_length: 13; cdr3_aa: CASLRGAGYEQYF; cdr3_nt: TGTGCCAGCCTTCGGGGAGCCGGCTACGAGCAGTACTTC
v_call: TRBV28; clone_size: .; d_call: TRBD1; j_call: TRBJ1-6; cdr3_length: 14; cdr3_aa: CASSFGTGNSPLHF; cdr3_nt: TGTGCCAGCAGTTTCGGGACAGGGAATTCACCCCTCCACTTT
v_call: TRBV28; clone_size: few; d_call: .; j_call: TRBJ1-2; cdr3_length: 16; cdr3_aa: CASTSQRPGQNYGYTF; cdr3_nt: TGTGCCAGCACCTCTCAAAGACCGGGACAAAACTATGGCTACACCTTC
v_call: TRBV5-6; clone_size: .; d_call: .; j_call: TRBJ2-1; cdr3_length: 19; cdr3_aa: CASSPYGTKGLREYNEQFF; cdr3_nt: TGTGCCAGCAGCCCGTACGGGACCAAAGGTTTACGGGAATACAATGAGCAGTTCTTC
v_call: TRBV7-2; clone_size: .; d_call: TRBD2; j_call: TRBJ2-7; cdr3_length: 15; cdr3_aa: CASRLSGGSSYEQYF; cdr3_nt: TGTGCCAGCAGACTAAGCGGGGGATCCTCCTACGAGCAGTACTTC
v_call: TRBV12-3/TRBV12-4; clone_size: .; d_call: .; j_call: TRBJ1-5; cdr3_length: 13; cdr3_aa: CASSGGSNQPQHF; cdr3_nt: TGTGCCAGCTCGGGGGGGAGCAATCAGCCCCAGCATTTT
v_call: TRBV5-8; clone_size: .; d_call: .; j_call: TRBJ2-2; cdr3_length: 16; cdr3_aa: CASSQIQGWMAGELFF; cdr3_nt: TGTGCCAGCAGCCAGATCCAGGGTTGGATGGCCGGGGAGCTGTTTTTT
v_call: TRBV7-8; clone_size: .; d_call: .; j_call: TRBJ1-6; cdr3_length: 15; cdr3_aa: CASSLTDSVNSPLHF; cdr3_nt: TGTGCCAGCAGCTTAACCGACAGCGTCAATTCACCCCTCCACTTT
v_call: TRBV5-1; clone_size: .; d_call: .; j_call: TRBJ2-7; cdr3_length: 14; cdr3_aa: CASSSGRSSYEQYF; cdr3_nt: TGCGCCAGCAGCTCGGGACGGTCCTCCTACGAGCAGTACTTC
v_call: TRBV7-9; clone_size: .; d_call: TRBD2; j_call: TRBJ2-1; cdr3_length: 16; cdr3_aa: CASSLVMRGANNEQFF; cdr3_nt: TGTGCCAGCAGCTTAGTAATGCGGGGGGCCAACAATGAGCAGTTCTTC
v_call: TRBV5-1; clone_size: .; d_call: .; j_call: TRBJ2-2; cdr3_length: 17; cdr3_aa: CASSSGPAWTRSGELFF; cdr3_nt: TGCGCCAGCAGCTCTGGCCCCGCGTGGACGCGTTCCGGGGAGCTGTTTTTT
v_call: TRBV7-2; clone_size: .; d_call: .; j_call: TRBJ2-3; cdr3_length: 16; cdr3_aa: CASSSDRSPSTDTQYF; cdr3_nt: TGTGCCAGCAGCTCAGACAGGTCCCCTAGCACAGATACGCAGTATTTT
v_call: TRBV27; clone_size: .; d_call: .; j_call: TRBJ1-1; cdr3_length: 12; cdr3_aa: CASINLNTEAFF; cdr3_nt: TGTGCCAGCATAAACCTGAACACTGAAGCTTTCTTT
v_call: TRBV21-1; clone_size: few; d_call: .; j_call: TRBJ2-5; cdr3_length: 16; cdr3_aa: CASSKDGLAGEETQYF; cdr3_nt: TGTGCCAGCAGCAAAGACGGACTAGCGGGGGAAGAGACCCAGTACTTC
v_call: TRBV2; clone_size: once; d_call: .; j_call: TRBJ1-5; cdr3_length: 10; cdr3_aa: CAIINQPQHF; cdr3_nt: TGTGCCATAATTAATCAGCCCCAGCATTTT
v_call: TRBV28; clone_size: many; d_call: TRBD1; j_call: TRBJ2-2; cdr3_length: 15; cdr3_aa: CASSTQGAGTGELFF; cdr3_nt: TGTGCCAGCAGTACGCAGGGGGCTGGCACCGGGGAGCTGTTTTTT
v_call: TRBV7-9; clone_size: .; d_call: .; j_call: TRBJ2-1; cdr3_length: 14; cdr3_aa: CASSPPAGWNEQFF; cdr3_nt: TGTGCCAGCAGCCCCCCGGCGGGGTGGAATGAGCAGTTCTTC
v_call: TRBV15; clone_size: .; d_call: .; j_call: TRBJ2-3; cdr3_length: 13; cdr3_aa: CATSITSTDTQYF; cdr3_nt: TGTGCCACCAGCATAACTAGCACAGATACGCAGTATTTT
v_call: TRBV28; clone_size: .; d_call: .; j_call: TRBJ1-1; cdr3_length: 12; cdr3_aa: CASSSNGDEAFF; cdr3_nt: TGTGCCAGCAGTTCTAACGGGGATGAAGCTTTCTTT
v_call: TRBV7-2; clone_size: .; d_call: .; j_call: TRBJ1-2; cdr3_length: 15; cdr3_aa: CASSLSGDGWYGYTF; cdr3_nt: TGTGCCAGCAGCTTATCTGGGGACGGCTGGTATGGCTACACCTTC
v_call: TRBV27; clone_size: .; d_call: .; j_call: TRBJ1-1; cdr3_length: 13; cdr3_aa: CASSFLLGTEAFF; cdr3_nt: TGTGCCAGCAGCTTCTTACTGGGAACTGAAGCTTTCTTT
v_call: TRBV28; clone_size: .; d_call: TRBD2; j_call: TRBJ2-5; cdr3_length: 15; cdr3_aa: CASGSRGEVGETQYF; cdr3_nt: TGTGCCAGCGGGTCTCGGGGGGAGGTAGGAGAGACCCAGTACTTC
v_call: TRBV28; clone_size: .; d_call: .; j_call: TRBJ2-2; cdr3_length: 16; cdr3_aa: CASSLGVRGNTGELFF; cdr3_nt: TGTGCCAGCAGTTTGGGTGTCAGGGGGAACACCGGGGAGCTGTTTTTT
v_call: TRBV7-2; clone_size: .; d_call: .; j_call: TRBJ2-3; cdr3_length: 16; cdr3_aa: CASSLERGWGTDTQYF; cdr3_nt: TGTGCCAGCAGCTTAGAAAGGGGTTGGGGGACAGATACGCAGTATTTT
v_call: TRBV28; clone_size: .; d_call: .; j_call: TRBJ1-1; cdr3_length: 15; cdr3_aa: CASTAGPLLNTEAFF; cdr3_nt: TGTGCCAGCACCGCGGGACCGCTATTGAACACTGAAGCTTTCTTT
v_call: TRBV28; clone_size: .; d_call: TRBD2; j_call: TRBJ2-3; cdr3_length: 16; cdr3_aa: CASKPTGGTHTDTQYF; cdr3_nt: TGTGCCAGCAAACCCACGGGGGGGACTCACACAGATACGCAGTATTTT
v_call: TRBV20-1; clone_size: .; d_call: .; j_call: TRBJ2-5; cdr3_length: 14; cdr3_aa: CSASSGGIRETQYF; cdr3_nt: TGCAGTGCTAGTTCCGGGGGAATTAGGGAGACCCAGTACTTC
v_call: TRBV12-3/TRBV12-4; clone_size: .; d_call: .; j_call: TRBJ1-2; cdr3_length: 12; cdr3_aa: CASSNWGSGYTF; cdr3_nt: TGTGCCAGCAGTAACTGGGGCTCCGGCTACACCTTC
v_call: TRBV7-2; clone_size: .; d_call: .; j_call: TRBJ1-3; cdr3_length: 15; cdr3_aa: CASSVSWALRDTIYF; cdr3_nt: TGTGCCAGCAGCGTTAGCTGGGCTCTCCGGGACACCATATATTTT
v_call: TRBV14; clone_size: .; d_call: .; j_call: TRBJ1-3; cdr3_length: 15; cdr3_aa: CASSHTGITGNTIYF; cdr3_nt: TGTGCCAGCAGCCATACAGGGATAACTGGAAACACCATATATTTT
v_call: TRBV12-2; clone_size: .; d_call: .; j_call: TRBJ1-4; cdr3_length: 18; cdr3_aa: CASRLGPGPAPTNEKLFF; cdr3_nt: TGTGCAAGTCGCTTAGGACCAGGACCCGCACCAACTAATGAAAAACTGTTTTTT